This TCR beta chain stems from a study of T cells after yellow fever vaccination. The study, taken as a whole, reports: Abundant clonotypes from the bulk population could get into FACS-sorted repertoires as contaminants. Overlap between CD4 and CD8 compartments was detected for a small share of clonotypes.

A few counts support this clonotype. Its antigen is unknown. In making TCR cDNA, 5'RACE template switching added a universal primer site and UMIs to it. From the 5' RACE reads, TCRdb called clonotypes with MiXCR, one entry per CDR3 protein. The table has 90,000 to 150,000 distinct CDR3 sequences, roughly 6.8% seen once. Sequencing was performed on CD4+ T cells sorted from PBMCs, taken approximately 47 days after the first yellow fever vaccination. The receptor was derived from a man between 18 and 35 years old who received the YFV17D yellow fever vaccine.

CDR3 residues: CASSVSAGGPVNEQFF. The CDR3 coding sequence is TGTGCCAGCAGCGTATCGGCGGGGGGGCCTGTCAATGAGCAGTTCTTC. The chain is built from TRBV9 and TRBJ2-1, with 9 bases lining up with TRBD2. The junction had 8 bases not matched to a gene; V was cut back by 1 base and J by 6 bases. Germline assignment: CDR1 SGDLS and CDR2 YYNGEE. This CDR3 contains 16 residues.